What follows are 23 T cell receptor beta chains derived from one specimen sequenced in a study of T cell changes during pregnancy in multiple sclerosis. Here immunoSEQ multiplex PCR was the method, and the copy in TCRdb shows in-frame clones only, minus some. The sample holds fewer than 50,000 clones, about nine tenths seen once. The sequencing here drew on peripheral blood, taken in the second trimester of pregnancy. The receptors come from a female donor in good health, enrolled as a control in a pregnancy study.

The chain links TRBV19 to TRBJ2-3; the match to TRBD2 covers 7 bases. Germline values: CDR1 LNHDA, CDR2 SQIVND (reference sequence). The CDR3 runs 15 residues. V gave up 9 bases and J gave up 4 bases; unmatched junction bases: 13. The CDR3: CASSLSRGEADTQYF. The CDR3 DNA reads as TGTGCCAGCTCCCTCTCTCGGGGGGAGGCAGATACGCAGTATTTT.

The rearrangement uses TRBV5-6 and TRBJ1-1, with D maybe TRBD1 (6 bases). Germline V lookup: CDR1 SGHDT, CDR2 YYEEEE. The CDR3 has 15 amino acids. V was pared by 2 bases and J by 1 base, with 12 bases between. The CDR3 DNA is TGTGCCAGCAGCTTCGTCCCGACAGGGAACACTGAAGCTTTCTTT. Translation gives CASSFVPTGNTEAFF.

This sequence joins TRBV7-7 and TRBJ2-1; the match to TRBD2 covers 7 bases. Losses at the gene ends were 5 bases for V and 3 bases for J; bases not matched to a gene: 7. CDR1 is SSHAT, CDR2 FNYEAQ, per germline (reference sequence). This CDR3 has 15 amino acids. The CDR3 DNA follows: TGTGCCAGCAGCGAGGGCGGCGGGAGCTACAATGAGCAGTTCTTC. Protein: CASSEGGGSYNEQFF.

The chain has TRBV2 and TRBJ1-1; D not resolved. This CDR3 contains 14 residues. CDR1 and CDR2 from the germline V gene are SNHLY and FYNNEI. V was pared by 6 bases and J by 4 bases, with 15 bases between. This CDR3 is CASRELDFSTEAFF. CDR3 nucleotide sequence: TGTGCCAGCAGGGAACTGGACTTTAGCACTGAAGCTTTCTTT.

V and J are TRBV30 and TRBJ1-1; D might be TRBD1 (5 bases). Germline CDR1 is GTSNPN and CDR2 is SVGIG (reference sequence). Trimming pared 3 bases from V and 1 base from J, leaving 15 bases between. This CDR3 is built from 15 residues. CDR3 region: CAWRFGGVGNTEAFF. The CDR3 DNA follows: TGTGCCTGGAGGTTCGGGGGGGTTGGGAACACTGAAGCTTTCTTT.

This clone has a handful of counts. The V call is TRBV27, the J call TRBJ1-1; D is unresolved. The CDR3 is 16 amino acids. Germline V CDR1 and CDR2: MNHEY, SMNVEV (reference sequence). The V and J ends lost 5 bases and 1 base respectively, with 17 bases between them. The DNA for the CDR3 is TGTGCCAGCAGTCCCTTAGTTGGAGGAGGGAACACTGAAGCTTTCTTT. The encoded protein is CASSPLVGGGNTEAFF.

The CDR3 nucleotides read TGTGCCAGTAAGGACAGGGCCGACTTGGGCTACACCTTC. This translates into CASKDRADLGYTF. V is TRBV19 and J is TRBJ1-2, with TRBD1 matching 8 bases. V shed 7 bases, J shed 8 bases, and the junction held 9 bases outside the gene matches. The CDR3 covers 13 residues. Germline V gene sequence: CDR1 LNHDA, CDR2 SQIVND (reference sequence).

The chain is built from TRBV29-1 and TRBJ2-5; weak D call: TRBD2 (5 bases). The CDR3 length is 13 residues. Germline CDR1 and CDR2: SQVTM and ANQGSEA. V was cut by 3 bases and J by 3 bases, with 11 bases left in between. The CDR3 DNA is TGCAGCGTTGATTTCCGGCGGGAAGAGACCCAGTACTTC. Amino acid sequence: CSVDFRREETQYF.

This chain connects TRBV10-3 to TRBJ2-3; D remains ambiguous. The CDR3 is 13 amino acids. Trimming removed 4 bases at V and 5 bases at J, with 10 bases between. Germline lookup yields CDR1 ENHRY and CDR2 SYGVKD. The CDR3 loop is CAISVRLEDTQYF. The CDR3 DNA is TGTGCCATCAGTGTGAGGCTTGAAGATACGCAGTATTTT.

This chain joins TRBV19 and TRBJ1-2; 8 positions agree with TRBD1. The CDR3 length is 16 residues. With 4 bases clipped from V and 1 base from J, the junction kept 8 bases outside the gene matches. CDR1 and CDR2 (germline): LNHDA, SQIVND (reference sequence). CDR3 nucleotide sequence: TGTGCCAGTAGTACCGCAGACAGGGGAGTTAACTATGGCTACACCTTC. Translation: CASSTADRGVNYGYTF.

The chain uses TRBV18 and TRBJ1-4; D ambiguous. Per germline, CDR1 KGHSH and CDR2 LQKENI. V was pared by 6 bases and J by 5 bases, with 13 bases between. This CDR3 region has 14 residues. The DNA for the CDR3 is TGTGCCAGCTCCCAATCCCACGGGAATGAAAAACTGTTTTTT. It specifies CASSQSHGNEKLFF. Drawing the rest from reference TRBV18 and TRBJ1-4, the complete variable domain is NAGVMQNPRHLVRRRGQEARLRCSPMKGHSHVYWYRQLPEEGLKFMVYLQKENIIDESGMPKERFSAEFPKEGPSILRIQQVVRGDSAAYFCASSQSHGNEKLFFGSGTQLSVL.

The rearrangement joins TRBV30 to TRBJ2-5; D perhaps matches TRBD2 (6 bases). V shed 4 bases and J shed 3 bases, with 21 bases lying between them. This CDR3 region has 16 residues. CDR1 and CDR2 (germline): GTSNPN, SVGIG (reference sequence). The CDR3 nucleotides read TGTGCCTGGACGATTGATTTGGGGGGAGGAAAAGAGACCCAGTACTTC. Its translation: CAWTIDLGGGKETQYF.

V usage is TRBV18 and J usage is TRBJ2-7; 10 bases match TRBD2. The CDR3 loop spans 15 amino acids. The germline CDR1 and CDR2 sequences are KGHSH and LQKENI. The ends lost 2 bases at V and 4 bases at J; junction bases unmatched: 5. The CDR3 DNA is TGTGCCAGCTCACCAGAGCGGGAGGGCCCTTACGAGCAGTACTTC. This codes for CASSPEREGPYEQYF. The full variable domain, rest sourced from reference TRBV18 and TRBJ2-7, is NAGVMQNPRHLVRRRGQEARLRCSPMKGHSHVYWYRQLPEEGLKFMVYLQKENIIDESGMPKERFSAEFPKEGPSILRIQQVVRGDSAAYFCASSPEREGPYEQYFGPGTRLTVT.

CDR3 nucleotide sequence: TGTGCCACCCAGAGAGGGGGAAACACCATATATTTT. Encoded protein: CATQRGGNTIYF. The rearrangement joins TRBV6-6 to TRBJ1-3, with no clear D. V was pared by 10 bases and J by 4 bases, with 11 bases between. Germline CDR1 MNHNY, CDR2 SVGAGI (reference sequence). The CDR3 has 12 residues.

The chain is built from TRBV30 and TRBJ1-2; 7 nucleotides match TRBD1. This CDR3 comprises 14 residues. With V trimmed by 1 base and J by 3 bases, 5 bases remained unmatched. Germline V lookup: CDR1 GTSNPN, CDR2 SVGIG (reference sequence). The CDR3 sequence: CAWSGQGTDYGYTF. The CDR3 DNA is TGTGCCTGGAGTGGACAGGGAACTGACTATGGCTACACCTTC.

The chain links TRBV30 to TRBJ2-1; the D gene is possibly TRBD2 (5 bases). The CDR3 length is 15 residues. CDR1 is GTSNPN and CDR2 is SVGIG in the germline V gene (reference sequence). V dropped 1 base and J dropped 0 bases, with 10 bases sitting between them. CDR3 bases: TGTGCCTGGAGTGGGGCGGGCAGCTCCTACAATGAGCAGTTCTTC. Translation gives CAWSGAGSSYNEQFF.

The chain is built from TRBV18 and TRBJ2-1, with TRBD2 matching 9 bases. The CDR3 has 15 amino acids. The V and J ends lost 3 bases and 8 bases, in that order; junction bases with no gene match: 8. CDR1 KGHSH and CDR2 LQKENI come from the germline V gene. The CDR3 loop reads CASSPLSGSSYEQFF. The CDR3 DNA reads TGTGCCAGCTCACCCCTTAGCGGGAGCTCCTATGAGCAGTTCTTC.

The gene calls are TRBV11-2 and TRBJ2-1; D unclear. Trimming shortened V by 0 bases and J by 2 bases, and 20 bases separated the two germline ends. Germline loops: CDR1 SGHAT, CDR2 FQNNGV. The CDR3 is made up of 19 amino acids. CDR3 sequence (DNA): TGTGCCAGCAGCTTAGATGGATGGGTGGAAGGAGTAACCTACAATGAGCAGTTCTTC. As protein: CASSLDGWVEGVTYNEQFF.

This clone is a singleton in its sample. This sequence joins TRBV4-1 and TRBJ1-2; 8 bases fit TRBD1. Trimming at V came to 2 bases and at J to 4 bases, leaving 3 bases not matched to a gene. The CDR3 covers 14 residues. The germline gives CDR1 MGHRA, CDR2 YSYEKL. The CDR3 DNA reads TGCGCCAGCAGCCAACCCGACAGGGGCTATGGCTACACCTTC. Amino acid sequence: CASSQPDRGYGYTF.

The V gene is TRBV2, the J gene TRBJ2-3; D is uncertain. Germline-derived CDR1 and CDR2 are SNHLY and FYNNEI. Trimming took off 6 bases at V and 6 bases at J, with 10 bases between the two ends. This CDR3 region has 12 residues. CDR3 coding DNA: TGTGCCAGCAGGGAACTTTTGGATACGCAGTATTTT. This encodes CASRELLDTQYF.

J is TRBJ1-2 and V is TRBV2; 9 bases agree with TRBD1. The ends lost 6 bases at V and 5 bases at J; junction bases unmatched: 7. The CDR3 contains 14 residues. Per germline, CDR1 SNHLY and CDR2 FYNNEI. The CDR3 region is CASRNEGTGYGYTF. The CDR3 DNA is TGTGCCAGCAGGAACGAAGGGACAGGGTATGGCTACACCTTC.

The V call is TRBV18, the J call TRBJ1-6, with D perhaps matching TRBD1 (6 bases). Trimming removed 8 bases from V and 7 bases from J, with 18 bases in between. CDR1 is KGHSH, CDR2 LQKENI, per germline. The CDR3 length is 15 residues. CDR3 sequence: CASNLGAVSNSPLHF. The CDR3 DNA reads TGTGCCAGCAACTTGGGGGCCGTCTCAAATTCACCCCTCCACTTT.

The chain has TRBV6-6 and TRBJ1-4; D is perhaps TRBD1 (6 bases). Per germline, CDR1 MNHNY and CDR2 SVGAGI (reference sequence). The CDR3 length is 15 residues. V lost 4 bases to trimming and J lost 4 bases, with 13 bases between them. The CDR3 loop reads CASSSPSRGNEKLFF. The CDR3 region has the DNA TGTGCCAGCAGTTCACCGAGCAGGGGTAATGAAAAACTGTTTTTT.